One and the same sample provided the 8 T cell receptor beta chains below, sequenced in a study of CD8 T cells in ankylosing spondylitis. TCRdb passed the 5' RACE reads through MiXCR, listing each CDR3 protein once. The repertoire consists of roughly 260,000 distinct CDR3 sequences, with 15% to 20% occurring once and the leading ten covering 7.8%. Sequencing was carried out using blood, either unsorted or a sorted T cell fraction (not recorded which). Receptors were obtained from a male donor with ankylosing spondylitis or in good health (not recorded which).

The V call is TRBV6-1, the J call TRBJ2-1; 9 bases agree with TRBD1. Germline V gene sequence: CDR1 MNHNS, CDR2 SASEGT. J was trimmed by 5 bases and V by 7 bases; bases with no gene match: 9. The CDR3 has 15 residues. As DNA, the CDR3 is TGTGCCAGCAAAACGACAGGGGGTAGCAACAATGAGCAGTTCTTC. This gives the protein CASKTTGGSNNEQFF.

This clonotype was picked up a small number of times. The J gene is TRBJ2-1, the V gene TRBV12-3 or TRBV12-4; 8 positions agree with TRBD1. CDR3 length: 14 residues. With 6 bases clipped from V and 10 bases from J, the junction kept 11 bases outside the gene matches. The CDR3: CASSPTDRAREQFF. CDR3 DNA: TGTGCCAGCAGCCCCACGGACAGGGCTCGGGAGCAGTTCTTC.

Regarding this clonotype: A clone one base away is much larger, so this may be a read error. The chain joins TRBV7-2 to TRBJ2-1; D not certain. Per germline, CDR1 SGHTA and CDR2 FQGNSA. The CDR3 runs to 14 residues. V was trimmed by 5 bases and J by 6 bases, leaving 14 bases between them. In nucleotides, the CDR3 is TGTGCCAGCAGCGATAGAATTTGGGCCAATGAGCAGTTCTTC. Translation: CASSDRIWANEQFF.

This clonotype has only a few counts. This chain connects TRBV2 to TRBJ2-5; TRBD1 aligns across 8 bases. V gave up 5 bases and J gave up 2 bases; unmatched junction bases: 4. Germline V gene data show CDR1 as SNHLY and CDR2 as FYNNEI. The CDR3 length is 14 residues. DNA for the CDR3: TGTGCCAGCAGTTCGACAGGGGCGCAAGAGACCCAGTACTTC. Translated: CASSSTGAQETQYF. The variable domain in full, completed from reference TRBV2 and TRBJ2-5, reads EPEVTQTPSHQVTQMGQEVILRCVPISNHLYFYWYRQILGQKVEFLVSFYNNEISEKSEIFDDQFSVERPDGSNFTLKIRSTKLEDSAMYFCASSSTGAQETQYFGPGTRLLVL.

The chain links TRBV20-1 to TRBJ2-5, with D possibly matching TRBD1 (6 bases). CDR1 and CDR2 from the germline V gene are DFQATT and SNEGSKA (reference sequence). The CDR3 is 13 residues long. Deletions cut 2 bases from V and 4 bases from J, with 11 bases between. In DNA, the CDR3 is TGCAGTGCTAGAACAGGGTTACCAGAGACCCAGTACTTC. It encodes CSARTGLPETQYF.

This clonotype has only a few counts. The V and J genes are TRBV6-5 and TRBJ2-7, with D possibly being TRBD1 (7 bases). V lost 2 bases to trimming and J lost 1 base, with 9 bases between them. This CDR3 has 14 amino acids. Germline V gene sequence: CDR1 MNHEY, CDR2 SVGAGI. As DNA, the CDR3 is TGTGCCAGCAGTTACCCAGGGGGGTCCTACGAGCAGTACGTC. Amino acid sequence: CASSYPGGSYEQYV.

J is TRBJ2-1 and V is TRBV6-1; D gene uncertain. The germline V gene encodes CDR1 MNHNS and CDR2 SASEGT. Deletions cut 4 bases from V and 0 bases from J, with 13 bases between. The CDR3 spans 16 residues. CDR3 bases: TGTGCCAGCAGTGTGCTCCGTTTGAGCTCCTACAATGAGCAGTTCTTC. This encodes CASSVLRLSSYNEQFF.

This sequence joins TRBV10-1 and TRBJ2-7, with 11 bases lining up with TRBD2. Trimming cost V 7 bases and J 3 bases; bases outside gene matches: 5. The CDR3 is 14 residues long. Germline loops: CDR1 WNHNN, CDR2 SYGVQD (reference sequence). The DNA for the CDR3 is TGCGCCAGCAAACCGACTAGCGGGAACTACGAGCAGTACGTC. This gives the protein CASKPTSGNYEQYV.